The T cell receptor beta chain under discussion was sequenced for a study of T cell responses to AZD1222 COVID-19 vaccine. Background on the study: Second doses that came at about 4 or about 12 weeks were put together.

To note about this clone: Its specificity is unknown.

Whole-study results and caveats: The study found vaccine-associated CD4 TCRs spanning spike, dominant at 160-218 and 743-854. Spike-specific TCR depth and breadth grew after two AZD1222 doses. Recipients of AZD1222 seropositive at baseline numbered only 6 or 7.

The length of the CDR3 is 15 residues. Trimming shortened V by 5 bases and J by 3 bases, and 16 bases separated the two germline ends. Germline CDR1 reads SEHNR; CDR2 reads FQNEAQ (reference sequence). Produced via immunoSEQ multiplex PCR; TCRdb's table is partial and in-frame only. The data show some 200,000 clones, approximately 91% seen once. The sample here was peripheral blood, taken on day 0 of AZD1222 vaccination. This chain uses TRBV7-9 with TRBJ1-1, with D perhaps TRBD1 (5 bases). This clonotype was obtained from an adult in good health. CDR3 residues: CASSLLRGQHTEAFF. CDR3 nucleotides: TGTGCCAGCAGCCTACTCAGAGGACAACACACTGAAGCTTTCTTT.